This T cell receptor (beta chain) was sequenced during a study of blood T cell repertoires in COVID-19. Looking at the study overall: The origin of the acute and convalescent COVID-19 samples was the United States, Italy and Spain. T cells, B-cell-depleted T cells, or PBMCs provided the cDNA or gDNA that served as material.

Per the study methods: Quantification of nucleated cells was approximated via reference gene primer amplification. Here immunoSEQ multiplex PCR was the method, and the copy in TCRdb shows in-frame clones only, minus some. V and J calls and clone size are copied from that table; D and trimming were computed from the DNA. The repertoire holds some 250,000 clones, with nearly 90% as singletons. The V end was cut by 2 bases, the J end by 0 bases, with 14 bases between. This CDR3 is built from 17 residues. The germline gives CDR1 GTSNPN, CDR2 SVGIG (reference sequence). The specimen was peripheral blood. This receptor was taken from a woman aged 25 to 45 with acute or convalescent COVID-19. J is TRBJ2-6 and V is TRBV30; the D gene is possibly TRBD2 (5 bases). The CDR3 DNA reads TGTGCCTGGAGTCACGTTCGGGGTGGCTCTGGGGCCAACGTCCTGACTTTC. Translating it yields CAWSHVRGGSGANVLTF.